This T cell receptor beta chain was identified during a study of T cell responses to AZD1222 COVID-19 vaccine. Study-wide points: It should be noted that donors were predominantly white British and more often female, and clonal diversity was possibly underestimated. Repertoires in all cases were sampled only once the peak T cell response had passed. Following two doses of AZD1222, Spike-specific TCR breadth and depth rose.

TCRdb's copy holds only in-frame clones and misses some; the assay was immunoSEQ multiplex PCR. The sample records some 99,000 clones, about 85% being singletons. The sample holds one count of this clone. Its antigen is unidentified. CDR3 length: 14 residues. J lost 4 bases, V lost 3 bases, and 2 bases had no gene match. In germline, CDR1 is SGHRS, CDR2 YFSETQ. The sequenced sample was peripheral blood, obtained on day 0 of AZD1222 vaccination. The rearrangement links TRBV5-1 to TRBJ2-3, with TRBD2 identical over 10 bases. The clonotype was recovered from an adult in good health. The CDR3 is CASSSSGGPDTQYF. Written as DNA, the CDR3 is TGCGCCAGCAGCTCTAGCGGGGGACCAGATACGCAGTATTTT.